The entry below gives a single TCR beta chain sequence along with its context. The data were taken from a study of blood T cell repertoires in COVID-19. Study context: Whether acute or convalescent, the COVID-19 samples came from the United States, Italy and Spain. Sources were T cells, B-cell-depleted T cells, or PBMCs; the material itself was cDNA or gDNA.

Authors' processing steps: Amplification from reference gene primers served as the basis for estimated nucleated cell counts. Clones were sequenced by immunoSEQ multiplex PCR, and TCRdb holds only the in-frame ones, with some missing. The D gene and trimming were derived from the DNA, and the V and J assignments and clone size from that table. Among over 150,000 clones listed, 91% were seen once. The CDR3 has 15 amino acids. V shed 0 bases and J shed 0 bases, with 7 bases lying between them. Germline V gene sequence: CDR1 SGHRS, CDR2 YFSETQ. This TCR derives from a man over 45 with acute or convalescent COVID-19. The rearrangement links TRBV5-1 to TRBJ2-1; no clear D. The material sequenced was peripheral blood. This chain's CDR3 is CASSLGTASYNEQFF. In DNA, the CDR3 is TGCGCCAGCAGCTTGGGCACTGCCTCCTACAATGAGCAGTTCTTC. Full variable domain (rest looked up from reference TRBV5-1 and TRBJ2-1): KAGVTQTPRYLIKTRGQQVTLSCSPISGHRSVSWYQQTPGQGLQFLFEYFSETQRNKGNFPGRFSGRQFSNSRSEMNVSTLELGDSALYLCASSLGTASYNEQFFGPGTRLTVL.